The 26 T cell receptor beta chains below all came from one sample that was sequenced in a study of blood T cell repertoires in COVID-19 (dated by TCRdb to the early 2020s). Library construction relied on the immunoSEQ multiplex PCR assay. TCRdb re-hosts the immuneACCESS table, in-frame sequences only. Its copies lack some clones; in the studies checked, an unresolved V gene accounts for under half of them, and the cause for the rest is not known. This sample comprises 30,000 or so clones, 84% of them detected only once. The biggest ten clones account for about 9.2% of the sample. The sequencing input was peripheral blood. Receptors originate from a man aged 80 or over with active COVID-19.

J is TRBJ2-7 and V is TRBV4-1; tentative D call: TRBD1 (5 bases). V was clipped by 0 bases and J by 2 bases, with 14 bases between them. There are 16 residues in the CDR3. Germline V gives CDR1 MGHRA, CDR2 YSYEKL. The CDR3 loop is CASSQDRSGYAYEQYF. The CDR3 region has the DNA TGCGCCAGCAGCCAAGATCGCTCAGGGTACGCCTACGAGCAGTACTTC.

To note about this clone: Other DNA sequences in the sample encode the same CDR3. J is TRBJ1-1 and V is TRBV30, with a weak D call TRBD1 (5 bases). The V and J ends lost 1 base and 0 bases respectively, with 6 bases between them. Germline CDR1 and CDR2: GTSNPN and SVGIG (reference sequence). The CDR3 covers 13 residues. CDR3 sequence (DNA): TGTGCCTGGAGTGAGGGGATGAACACTGAAGCTTTCTTT. Encoded protein: CAWSEGMNTEAFF.

The rearrangement joins TRBV29-1 to TRBJ2-7; TRBD2 might be the D (6 bases). The CDR3 consists of 14 residues. Germline CDR1 reads SQVTM; CDR2 reads ANQGSEA. V shed 4 bases and J shed 6 bases, with 19 bases lying between them. The CDR3 nucleotides are TGCAGCGTTGCATTGGGACTGGGGAACTCCGAGCAGTACTTC. Translation gives CSVALGLGNSEQYF.

The count of this clone is one. The rearrangement joins TRBV28 to TRBJ2-5, with 7 positions matching TRBD1. The V gene's germline CDR1 is MDHEN and CDR2 SYDVKM. The V segment lost 4 bases and the J segment 5 bases; nucleotides outside the gene matches: 10. This CDR3 spans 15 amino acids. Here the CDR3 DNA reads TGTGCCAGCAGTTCACCCCCGGGACAGAGGGAGACCCAGTACTTC. Amino acids: CASSSPPGQRETQYF.

V and J are TRBV10-1 and TRBJ1-6, with 9 positions matching TRBD1. Looked up from germline, CDR1 is WNHNN and CDR2 is SYGVQD (reference sequence). Trimming cost V 4 bases and J 9 bases; bases outside gene matches: 4. CDR3 length: 14 residues. CDR3 region: CASSAGTGFSPLHF. The CDR3 region has the DNA TGCGCCAGCAGTGCCGGGACAGGGTTTTCACCCCTCCACTTT.

The chain has TRBV6-5 and TRBJ2-7, with 11 bases matching TRBD2. CDR1 and CDR2 from the germline V gene are MNHEY and SVGAGI. V was pared by 6 bases and J by 2 bases, with 3 bases of the junction left unmatched. This CDR3 contains 14 residues. CDR3 protein: CASRSSGGTYEQYF. In nucleotides, the CDR3 is TGTGCCAGCAGATCTAGCGGGGGGACCTACGAGCAGTACTTC.

The rearrangement joins TRBV10-3 to TRBJ2-1; 8 bases line up with TRBD1. V lost 6 bases, J lost 0 bases, and 7 bases stayed unmatched. The CDR3 has 16 amino acids. Germline V gene data show CDR1 as ENHRY and CDR2 as SYGVKD. The CDR3 nucleotides read TGTGCCATCAGCCCAAACAGGGGGAGCTCCTACAATGAGCAGTTCTTC. This encodes CAISPNRGSSYNEQFF.

The genes are TRBV11-2 and TRBJ1-6, with 7 bases fitting TRBD1. With 3 bases clipped from V and 6 bases from J, the junction kept 2 bases outside the gene matches. Germline V lookup: CDR1 SGHAT, CDR2 FQNNGV. The CDR3 has 14 residues. The CDR3 nucleotides read TGTGCCAGCAGCTTGACAGGGAGTAATTCACCCCTCCACTTT. This gives the protein CASSLTGSNSPLHF.

The J gene is TRBJ2-1, the V gene TRBV7-6, with 8 positions matching TRBD1. This CDR3 is 15 amino acids long. The V and J ends lost 5 bases and 1 base, in that order; junction bases with no gene match: 4. Germline lookup yields CDR1 SGHVS and CDR2 FNYEAQ. Here the CDR3 DNA reads TGTGCCAGCAGCAGAGGACAGGGTTCCTACAATGAGCAGTTCTTC. Protein: CASSRGQGSYNEQFF.

This chain connects TRBV2 to TRBJ2-1, with 7 bases matching TRBD1. The CDR3 has 14 residues. Germline V gene data show CDR1 as SNHLY and CDR2 as FYNNEI. J gave up 3 bases and V 6 bases, and 5 bases lay outside the gene matches. CDR3 sequence reads: CASSGPGGYNEQFF. CDR3 sequence (DNA): TGTGCCAGCAGCGGGCCAGGGGGCTACAATGAGCAGTTCTTC.

The rearrangement links TRBV1 to TRBJ2-2; the table's D gene call, TRBD1, was not cross checked with the DNA. TRBV1 is a pseudogene locus. This CDR3 has 14 amino acids. The CDR3 nucleotides read TGCACCAGCAGCCAAACAGGGAAGATCGGGGAGCTGTTTTTT. As protein: CTSSQTGKIGELFF.

V is TRBV5-8 and J is TRBJ1-2; D not resolved. The CDR3 spans 14 residues. The V end was cut by 0 bases, the J end by 0 bases, with 6 bases between. Germline CDR1 is SGHTS and CDR2 is YDEGEE. CDR3 sequence reads: CASSLGHPNYGYTF. The CDR3 DNA reads as TGTGCCAGCAGCTTGGGGCACCCTAACTATGGCTACACCTTC.

The gene calls are TRBV13 and TRBJ2-7; tentatively, D is TRBD1 (5 bases). CDR1 PRHDT and CDR2 FYEKMQ come from the germline V gene (reference sequence). The ends were cut back, 4 bases at V and 1 base at J, with 14 bases in the middle. The CDR3 totals 15 residues. The CDR3 sequence is CASSSPGRASYEQYF. The DNA of the CDR3 is TGTGCCAGCAGCTCCCCCGGCAGGGCGTCCTACGAGCAGTACTTC. The full variable domain, its missing parts supplied by reference TRBV13 and TRBJ2-7, is AAGVIQSPRHLIKEKRETATLKCYPIPRHDTVYWYQQGPGQDPQFLISFYEKMQSDKGSIPDRFSAQQFSDYHSELNMSSLELGDSALYFCASSSPGRASYEQYFGPGTRLTVT.

The CDR3 DNA is TGTGCCAGCAGCCAAGAGCGTCTACTAGCGACACACAATGAGCAGTTCTTC. As protein: CASSQERLLATHNEQFF. This rearrangement joins TRBV3-1 (or the pseudogene TRBV3-2) to TRBJ2-1; 7 bases fit TRBD2. CDR1 is LGHDT, CDR2 YNNKEL, per germline (reference sequence). The V gene end was trimmed by 0 bases and the J gene end by 5 bases; junction bases not matched to a gene: 10. The CDR3 contains 17 residues.

This clone was seen a few times. The chain is built from TRBV7-2 and TRBJ2-1; 10 bases align to TRBD2. Per germline, CDR1 SGHTA and CDR2 FQGNSA. V dropped 6 bases and J dropped 2; count of bases not matched to a gene: 4. The CDR3 spans 15 residues. In DNA, the CDR3 is TGTGCCAGCAGGCCTAGCGGGGGTACCTACAATGAGCAGTTCTTC. This sequence encodes CASRPSGGTYNEQFF. The whole variable domain, filled in from reference TRBV7-2 and TRBJ2-1, reads GAGVSQSPSNKVTEKGKDVELRCDPISGHTALYWYRQSLGQGLEFLIYFQGNSAPDKSGLPSDRFSAERTGGSVSTLTIQRTQQEDSAVYLCASRPSGGTYNEQFFGPGTRLTVL.

The chain carries TRBV4-2 and TRBJ1-5, with 7 bases aligning to TRBD1. The CDR3 extends over 15 amino acids. J gave up 1 base and V 5 bases, and 5 bases lay outside the gene matches. Per germline, CDR1 LGHNA and CDR2 YNFKEQ. The CDR3 DNA reads TGTGCCAGCAGCTTGGGGACAGAAAGCAATCAGCCCCAGCATTTT. Its translation is CASSLGTESNQPQHF.

V is TRBV7-2 and J is TRBJ1-1; 9 positions agree with TRBD1. CDR1 and CDR2 (germline): SGHTA, FQGNSA. V lost 1 base to trimming and J lost 6 bases; unmatched junction nucleotides: 3. CDR3 length equals 14 residues. CDR3 sequence: CASSLGQGVAEAFF. The CDR3 bases are TGTGCCAGCAGCTTAGGACAGGGGGTGGCTGAAGCTTTCTTT.

The chain employs TRBV3-1 (or the pseudogene TRBV3-2) and TRBJ1-2; D uncertain. V lost 1 base, J lost 1 base, and 7 bases lay in between. Germline V CDR1 and CDR2: LGHDT, YNNKEL (reference sequence). CDR3 length: 14 amino acids. CDR3: CASSQGTDNYGYTF. The CDR3 nucleotides read TGTGCCAGCAGCCAAGGAACAGATAACTATGGCTACACCTTC.

The V gene is TRBV10-1, the J gene TRBJ2-2, with TRBD2 identical over 7 bases. Germline CDR1 and CDR2: WNHNN and SYGVQD (reference sequence). With V trimmed by 8 bases and J by 8 bases, 11 bases remained unmatched. The CDR3 loop spans 14 amino acids. CDR3: CASRASGSWGELFF. The CDR3 bases are TGCGCCAGCCGGGCTAGCGGTTCATGGGGGGAGCTGTTTTTT.

This rearrangement joins TRBV6-2 or TRBV6-3 to TRBJ2-2; 9 positions agree with TRBD2. Germline loops: CDR1 MNHEY, CDR2 SVGEGT. Trimming cost V 1 base and J 2 bases; bases outside gene matches: 11. CDR3 size: 19 residues. CDR3 residues: CASSYFRGGALVNTGELFF. DNA for the CDR3: TGTGCCAGCAGTTACTTTCGCGGGGGGGCCCTCGTAAACACCGGGGAGCTGTTTTTT.

The J gene is TRBJ2-1, the V gene TRBV4-1; a possible D gene is TRBD2 (7 bases). From germline, CDR1 is MGHRA and CDR2 YSYEKL. Trimming left V 0 bases short and J 5 bases short, with 11 bases between. The CDR3 runs to 15 residues. The CDR3 bases are TGCGCCAGCAGCCAAGAACGGGGGGCCAACAATGAGCAGTTCTTC. This gives the protein CASSQERGANNEQFF.

This clone came up once. This chain connects TRBV19 to TRBJ2-2; D gene uncertain. The length of the CDR3 is 15 residues. Germline V gene lookup returns CDR1 LNHDA and CDR2 SQIVND (reference sequence). The V gene lost 4 bases and the J gene lost 0 bases, with 9 bases spanning the gap. This CDR3 reads CASSKARSNTGELFF. Written as DNA, the CDR3 is TGTGCCAGTAGTAAAGCGCGGTCGAACACCGGGGAGCTGTTTTTT.

The genes are TRBV29-1 and TRBJ1-1; D is uncertain. Germline V gives CDR1 SQVTM, CDR2 ANQGSEA. CDR3 length: 11 amino acids. Trimming left V 4 bases short and J 1 base short, with 4 bases between. As DNA, the CDR3 is TGCAGCGTTGCGAGGAACACTGAAGCTTTCTTT. Its protein is CSVARNTEAFF.

This clone was counted only a few times. The CDR3 reads CASSVLSGGELFF. DNA of the CDR3: TGTGCCAGCAGCGTCCTCTCGGGCGGGGAGCTGTTTTTT. This chain uses TRBV9 with TRBJ2-2, with D uncertain. The V end lost 2 bases, the J end lost 7 bases, and 9 bases lay between the germline ends. This CDR3 is built from 13 residues. Germline V gives CDR1 SGDLS, CDR2 YYNGEE. The whole variable domain, filled in from reference TRBV9 and TRBJ2-2, reads DSGVTQTPKHLITATGQRVTLRCSPRSGDLSVYWYQQSLDQGLQFLIQYYNGEERAKGNILERFSAQQFPDLHSELNLSSLELGDSALYFCASSVLSGGELFFGEGSRLTVL.

This clone has only one observation. V usage is TRBV9 and J usage is TRBJ1-3; 7 nucleotides line up with TRBD1. The CDR3 is 15 residues long. J lost 4 bases, V lost 0 bases, and 4 bases had no gene match. Germline V gene data show CDR1 as SGDLS and CDR2 as YYNGEE. CDR3 DNA: TGTGCCAGCAGCGTAGGAAGGGGGCAAGGAAACACCATATATTTT. Its translation is CASSVGRGQGNTIYF. The variable domain in full, completed from reference TRBV9 and TRBJ1-3, reads DSGVTQTPKHLITATGQRVTLRCSPRSGDLSVYWYQQSLDQGLQFLIQYYNGEERAKGNILERFSAQQFPDLHSELNLSSLELGDSALYFCASSVGRGQGNTIYFGEGSWLTVV.

CDR3: CATSDHSGGASYNEQFF. CDR3 DNA: TGTGCCACCAGTGATCATAGCGGGGGGGCTTCCTACAATGAGCAGTTCTTC. This chain connects TRBV24-1 to TRBJ2-1; 11 positions agree with TRBD2. The CDR3 is made up of 17 amino acids. In germline, CDR1 is KGHDR, CDR2 SFDVKD. The V gene end was trimmed by 3 bases and the J gene end by 1 base; junction bases not matched to a gene: 4.